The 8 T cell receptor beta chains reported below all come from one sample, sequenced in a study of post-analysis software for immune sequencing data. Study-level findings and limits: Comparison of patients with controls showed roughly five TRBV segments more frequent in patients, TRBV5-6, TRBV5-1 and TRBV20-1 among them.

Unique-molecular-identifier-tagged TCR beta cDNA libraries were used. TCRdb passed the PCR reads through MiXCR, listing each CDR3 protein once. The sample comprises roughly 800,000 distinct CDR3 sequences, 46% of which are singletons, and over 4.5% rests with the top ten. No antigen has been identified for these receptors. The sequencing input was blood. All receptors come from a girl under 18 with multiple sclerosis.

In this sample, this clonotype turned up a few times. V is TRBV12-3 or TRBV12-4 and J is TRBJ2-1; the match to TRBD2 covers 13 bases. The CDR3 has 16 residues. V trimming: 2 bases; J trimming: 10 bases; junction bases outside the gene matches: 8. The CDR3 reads CASSLPPGLAGLEQFF. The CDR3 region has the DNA TGTGCCAGCAGTTTACCACCGGGACTAGCGGGATTGGAGCAGTTCTTC.

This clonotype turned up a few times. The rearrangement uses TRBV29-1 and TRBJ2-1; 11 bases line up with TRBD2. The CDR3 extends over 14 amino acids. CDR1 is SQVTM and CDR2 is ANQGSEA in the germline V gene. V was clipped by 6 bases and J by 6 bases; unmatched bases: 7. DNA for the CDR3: TGCAGCGTCCGAACTAGCGGGAGCGGCAATGAGCAGTTCTTC. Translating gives CSVRTSGSGNEQFF.

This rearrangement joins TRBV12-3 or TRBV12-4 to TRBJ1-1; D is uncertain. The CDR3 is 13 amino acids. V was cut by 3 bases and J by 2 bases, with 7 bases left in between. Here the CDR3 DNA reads TGTGCCAGCAGTTTTTCTGAAAACACTGAAGCTTTCTTT. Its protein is CASSFSENTEAFF.

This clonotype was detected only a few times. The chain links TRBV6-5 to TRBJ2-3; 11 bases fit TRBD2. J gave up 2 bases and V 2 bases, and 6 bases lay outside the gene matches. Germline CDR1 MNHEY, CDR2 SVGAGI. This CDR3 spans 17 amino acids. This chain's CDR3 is CASSYRRSGRATDTQYF. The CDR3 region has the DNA TGTGCCAGCAGTTACAGGCGTAGCGGGAGGGCCACAGATACGCAGTATTTT.

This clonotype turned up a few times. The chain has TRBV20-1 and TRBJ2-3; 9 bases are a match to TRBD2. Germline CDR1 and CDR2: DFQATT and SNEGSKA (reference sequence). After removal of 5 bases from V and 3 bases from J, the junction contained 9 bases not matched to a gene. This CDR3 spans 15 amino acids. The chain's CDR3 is CSAPTLAGKTDTQYF. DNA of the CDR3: TGCAGTGCTCCTACCCTAGCGGGAAAAACAGATACGCAGTATTTT.

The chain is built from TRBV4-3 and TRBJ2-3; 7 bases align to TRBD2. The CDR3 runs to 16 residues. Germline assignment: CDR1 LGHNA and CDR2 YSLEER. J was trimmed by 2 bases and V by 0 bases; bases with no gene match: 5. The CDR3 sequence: CASSQDMGGYTDTQYF. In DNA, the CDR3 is TGCGCCAGCAGCCAAGATATGGGGGGGTACACAGATACGCAGTATTTT.

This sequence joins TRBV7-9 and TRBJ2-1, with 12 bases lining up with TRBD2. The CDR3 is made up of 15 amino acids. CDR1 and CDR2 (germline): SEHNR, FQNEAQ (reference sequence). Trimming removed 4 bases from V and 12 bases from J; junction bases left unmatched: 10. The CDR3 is CASSSSGRAEIVQFF. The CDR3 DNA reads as TGTGCCAGCAGCTCTAGCGGGAGGGCCGAAATTGTGCAGTTCTTC. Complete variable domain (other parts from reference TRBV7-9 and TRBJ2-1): DTGVSQNPRHKITKRGQNVTFRCDPISEHNRLYWYRQTLGQGPEFLTYFQNEAQLEKSRLLSDRFSAERPKGSFSTLEIQRTEQGDSAMYLCASSSSGRAEIVQFFGPGTRLTVL.

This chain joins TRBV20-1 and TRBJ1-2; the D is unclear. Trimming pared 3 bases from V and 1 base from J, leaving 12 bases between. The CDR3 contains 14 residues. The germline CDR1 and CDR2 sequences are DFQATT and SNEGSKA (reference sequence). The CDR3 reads CSASNTRHNYGYTF. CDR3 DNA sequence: TGCAGTGCTAGCAACACTCGTCATAACTATGGCTACACCTTC.